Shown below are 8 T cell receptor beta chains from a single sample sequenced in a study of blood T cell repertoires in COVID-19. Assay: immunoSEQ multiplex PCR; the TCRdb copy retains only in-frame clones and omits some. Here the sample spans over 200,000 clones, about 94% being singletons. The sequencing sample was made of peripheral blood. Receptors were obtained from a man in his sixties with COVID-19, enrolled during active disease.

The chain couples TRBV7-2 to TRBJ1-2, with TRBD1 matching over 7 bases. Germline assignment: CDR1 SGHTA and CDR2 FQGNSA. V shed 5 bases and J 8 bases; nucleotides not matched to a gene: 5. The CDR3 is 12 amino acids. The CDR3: CASSTYRGGYTF. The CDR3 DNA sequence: TGTGCCAGCAGCACCTACAGGGGAGGCTACACCTTC.

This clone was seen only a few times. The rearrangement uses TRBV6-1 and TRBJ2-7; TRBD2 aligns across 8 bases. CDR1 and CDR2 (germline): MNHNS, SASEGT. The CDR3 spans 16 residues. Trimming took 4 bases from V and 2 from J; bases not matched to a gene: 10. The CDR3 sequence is CASSAPVAGLTYEQYF. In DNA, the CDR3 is TGTGCCAGCAGTGCCCCGGTAGCGGGACTTACCTACGAGCAGTACTTC.

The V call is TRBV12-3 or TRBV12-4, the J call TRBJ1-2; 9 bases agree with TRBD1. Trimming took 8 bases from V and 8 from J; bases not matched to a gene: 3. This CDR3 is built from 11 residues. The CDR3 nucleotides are TGTGCCAGCGGGGACAGGGAAGGCTACACCTTC. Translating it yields CASGDREGYTF.

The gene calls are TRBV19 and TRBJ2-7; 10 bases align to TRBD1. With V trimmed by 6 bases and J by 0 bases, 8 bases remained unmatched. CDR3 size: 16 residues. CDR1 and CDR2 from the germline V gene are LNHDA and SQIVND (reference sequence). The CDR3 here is CASRGDRDRGSYEQYF. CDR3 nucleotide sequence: TGTGCCAGTAGGGGAGACCGGGACAGGGGCTCCTACGAGCAGTACTTC.

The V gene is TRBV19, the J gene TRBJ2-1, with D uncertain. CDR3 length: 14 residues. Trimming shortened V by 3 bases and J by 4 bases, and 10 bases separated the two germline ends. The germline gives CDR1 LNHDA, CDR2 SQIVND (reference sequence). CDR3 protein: CASSIVGPYNEQFF. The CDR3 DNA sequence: TGTGCCAGTAGTATTGTGGGCCCTTACAATGAGCAGTTCTTC.

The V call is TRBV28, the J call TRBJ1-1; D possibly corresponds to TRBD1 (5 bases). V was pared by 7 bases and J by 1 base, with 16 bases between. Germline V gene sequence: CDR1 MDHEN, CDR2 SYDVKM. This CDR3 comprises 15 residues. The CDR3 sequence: CASTNPGGGNTEAFF. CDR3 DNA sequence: TGTGCCAGCACTAATCCTGGGGGAGGGAACACTGAAGCTTTCTTT.

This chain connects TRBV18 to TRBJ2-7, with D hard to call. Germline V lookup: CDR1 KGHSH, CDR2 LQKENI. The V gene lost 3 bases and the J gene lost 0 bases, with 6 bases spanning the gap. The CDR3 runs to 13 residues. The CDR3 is CASSPESSYEQYF. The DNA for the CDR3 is TGTGCCAGCTCACCTGAGAGCTCCTACGAGCAGTACTTC. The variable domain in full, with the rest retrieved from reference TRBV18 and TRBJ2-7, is NAGVMQNPRHLVRRRGQEARLRCSPMKGHSHVYWYRQLPEEGLKFMVYLQKENIIDESGMPKERFSAEFPKEGPSILRIQQVVRGDSAAYFCASSPESSYEQYFGPGTRLTVT.

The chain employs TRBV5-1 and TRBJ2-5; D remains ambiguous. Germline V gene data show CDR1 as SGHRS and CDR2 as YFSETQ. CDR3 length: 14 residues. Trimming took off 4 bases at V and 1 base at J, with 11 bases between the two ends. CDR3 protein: CASSLHSLQETQYF. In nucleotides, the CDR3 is TGCGCCAGCAGCCTGCATTCACTCCAAGAGACCCAGTACTTC.